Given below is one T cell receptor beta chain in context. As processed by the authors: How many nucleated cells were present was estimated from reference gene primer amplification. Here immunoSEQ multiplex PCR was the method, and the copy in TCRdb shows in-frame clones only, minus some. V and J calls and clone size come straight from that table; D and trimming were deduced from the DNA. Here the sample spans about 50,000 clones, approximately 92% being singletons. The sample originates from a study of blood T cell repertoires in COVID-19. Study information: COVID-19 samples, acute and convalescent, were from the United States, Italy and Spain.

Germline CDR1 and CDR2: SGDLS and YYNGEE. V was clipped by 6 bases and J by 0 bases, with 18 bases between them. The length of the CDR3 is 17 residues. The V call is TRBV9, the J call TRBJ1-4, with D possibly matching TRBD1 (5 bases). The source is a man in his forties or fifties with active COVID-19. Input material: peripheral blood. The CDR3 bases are TGTGCCAGCACCCCGGGACTGACCTTTGCAACTAATGAAAAACTGTTTTTT. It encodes CASTPGLTFATNEKLFF.